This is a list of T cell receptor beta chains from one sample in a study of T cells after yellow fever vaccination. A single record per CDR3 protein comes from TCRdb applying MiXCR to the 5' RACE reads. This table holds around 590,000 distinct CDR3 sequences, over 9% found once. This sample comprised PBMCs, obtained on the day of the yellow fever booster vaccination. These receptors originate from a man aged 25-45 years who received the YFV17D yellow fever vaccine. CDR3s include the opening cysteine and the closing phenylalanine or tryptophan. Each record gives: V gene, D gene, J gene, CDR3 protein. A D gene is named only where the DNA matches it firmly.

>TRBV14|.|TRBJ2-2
CASSGENTGELFF
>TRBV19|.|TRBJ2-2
CASRPVMNTGELFF
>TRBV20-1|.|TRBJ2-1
CSATVGNEQFF
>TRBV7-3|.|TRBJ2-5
CASSLDPSWETQYF
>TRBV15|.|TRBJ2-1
CATSRGPFEQFF
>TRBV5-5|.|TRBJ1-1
CASSSGNLMNTEAFF
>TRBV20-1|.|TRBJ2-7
CSALAAGSYEQYF
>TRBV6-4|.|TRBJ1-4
CASSNRDTKPGTNEKLFF
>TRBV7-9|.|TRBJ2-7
CASSLRQLPYEQYF
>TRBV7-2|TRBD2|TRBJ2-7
CASSYLAGPEQYF
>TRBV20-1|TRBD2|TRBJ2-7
CSAGAQRGSYEQYF
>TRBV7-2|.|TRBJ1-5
CASSLVSVRSNQPQHF
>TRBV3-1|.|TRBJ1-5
CASSDRGSGTQHF
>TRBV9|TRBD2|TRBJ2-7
CASSTGLAGAHEQYF
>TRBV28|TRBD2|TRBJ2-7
CASMWTSGPPYEQYF
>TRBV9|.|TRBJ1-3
CASSAALSGNTIYF
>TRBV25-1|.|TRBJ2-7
CASSDSPLGAAYYEQYF
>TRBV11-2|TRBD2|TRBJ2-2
CASSLSPPTSGSTGELFF
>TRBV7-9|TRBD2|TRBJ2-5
CASSLTGLAVQETQYF
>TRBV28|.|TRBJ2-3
CASRGGSGSPDTQYF
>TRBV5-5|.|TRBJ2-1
CASSYTNRADNEQFF
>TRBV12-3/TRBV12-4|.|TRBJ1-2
CASSFGPGAYGYTF
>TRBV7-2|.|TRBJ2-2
CASSFGLNTGELFF
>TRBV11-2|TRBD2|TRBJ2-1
CASSLESETSGRGYEQFF
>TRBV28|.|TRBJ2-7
CASSPGFGHSYEQYF
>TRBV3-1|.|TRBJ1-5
CASSLAIDTGQPQHF
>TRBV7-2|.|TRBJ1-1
CASSFAKGNTEAFF
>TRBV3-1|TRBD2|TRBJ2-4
CASSQRGVLNIQYF
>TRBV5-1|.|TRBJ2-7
CASSYPGTYEQYF
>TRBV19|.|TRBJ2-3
CASSIGSGSTDTQYF
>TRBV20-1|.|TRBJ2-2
CSASLGTRVTGELFF
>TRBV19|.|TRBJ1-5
CASNQGPNQPQHF
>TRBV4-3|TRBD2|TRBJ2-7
CASSHRTSGREEQYF
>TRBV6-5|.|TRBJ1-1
CASSYSMGGGTEAFF
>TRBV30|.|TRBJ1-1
CAWSLPRWGSSNTEAFF
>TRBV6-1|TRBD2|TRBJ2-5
CATVAGAGETQYF
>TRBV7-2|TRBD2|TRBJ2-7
CASSNGLAGVSEQYF
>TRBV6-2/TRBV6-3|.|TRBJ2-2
CASSTQMGTGELFF
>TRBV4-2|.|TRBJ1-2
CASSQDSGYGYTF
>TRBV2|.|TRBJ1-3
CAFGNSGNTIYF
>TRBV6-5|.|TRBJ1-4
CASSYQQAEKLFF
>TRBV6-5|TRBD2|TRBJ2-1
CASSYPRSSGSNEQFF
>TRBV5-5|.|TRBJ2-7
CASSLEEWAYEQYF
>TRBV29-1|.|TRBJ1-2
CSVAAVGGYTF
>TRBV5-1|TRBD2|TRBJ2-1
CASSRGTSGSSYNEQFF
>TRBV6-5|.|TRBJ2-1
CASSSLTSNEQFF
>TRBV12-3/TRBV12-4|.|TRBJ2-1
CASSPSPSSYNEQFF
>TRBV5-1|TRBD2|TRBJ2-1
CASFLREAGGRQFF